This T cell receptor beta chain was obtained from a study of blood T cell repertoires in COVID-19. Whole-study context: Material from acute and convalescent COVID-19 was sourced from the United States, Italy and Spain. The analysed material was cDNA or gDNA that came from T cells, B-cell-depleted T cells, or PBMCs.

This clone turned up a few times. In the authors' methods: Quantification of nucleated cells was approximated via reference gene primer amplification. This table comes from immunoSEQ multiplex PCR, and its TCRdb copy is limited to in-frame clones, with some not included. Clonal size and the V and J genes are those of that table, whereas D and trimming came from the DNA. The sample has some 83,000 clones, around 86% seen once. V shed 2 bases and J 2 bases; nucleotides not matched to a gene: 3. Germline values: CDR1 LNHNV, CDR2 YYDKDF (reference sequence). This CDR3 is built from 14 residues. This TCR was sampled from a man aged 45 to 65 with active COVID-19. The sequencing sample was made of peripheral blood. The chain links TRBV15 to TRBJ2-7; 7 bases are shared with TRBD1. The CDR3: CATSRNRGAYEQYF. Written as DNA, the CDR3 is TGTGCCACCAGCAGAAACAGGGGAGCCTACGAGCAGTACTTC.